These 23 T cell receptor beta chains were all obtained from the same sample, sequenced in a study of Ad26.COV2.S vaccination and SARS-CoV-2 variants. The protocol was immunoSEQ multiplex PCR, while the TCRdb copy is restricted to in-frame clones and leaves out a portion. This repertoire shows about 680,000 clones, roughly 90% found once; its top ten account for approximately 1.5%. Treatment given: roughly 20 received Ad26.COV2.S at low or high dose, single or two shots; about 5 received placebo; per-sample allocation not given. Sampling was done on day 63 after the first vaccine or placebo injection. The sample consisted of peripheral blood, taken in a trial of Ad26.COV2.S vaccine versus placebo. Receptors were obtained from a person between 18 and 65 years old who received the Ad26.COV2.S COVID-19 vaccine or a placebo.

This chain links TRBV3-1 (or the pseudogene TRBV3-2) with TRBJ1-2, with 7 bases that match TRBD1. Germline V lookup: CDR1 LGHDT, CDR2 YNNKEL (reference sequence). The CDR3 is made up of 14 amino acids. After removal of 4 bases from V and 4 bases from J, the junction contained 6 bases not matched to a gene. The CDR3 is CASSPRRGFYGYTF. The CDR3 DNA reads TGTGCCAGCAGCCCCCGCAGGGGGTTCTATGGCTACACCTTC.

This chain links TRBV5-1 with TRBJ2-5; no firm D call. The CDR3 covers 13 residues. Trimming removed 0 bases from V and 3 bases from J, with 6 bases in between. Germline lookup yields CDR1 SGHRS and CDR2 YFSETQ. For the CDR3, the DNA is TGCGCCAGCAGCTTGGACCCCAAAGAGACCCAGTACTTC. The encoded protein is CASSLDPKETQYF.

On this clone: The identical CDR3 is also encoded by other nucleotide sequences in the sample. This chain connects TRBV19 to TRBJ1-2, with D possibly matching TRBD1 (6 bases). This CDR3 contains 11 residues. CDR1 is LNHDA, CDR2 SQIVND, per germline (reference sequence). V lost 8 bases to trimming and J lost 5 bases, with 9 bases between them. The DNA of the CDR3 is TGTGCCAGTTCCCAGGGGTATGGCTACACCTTC. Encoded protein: CASSQGYGYTF.

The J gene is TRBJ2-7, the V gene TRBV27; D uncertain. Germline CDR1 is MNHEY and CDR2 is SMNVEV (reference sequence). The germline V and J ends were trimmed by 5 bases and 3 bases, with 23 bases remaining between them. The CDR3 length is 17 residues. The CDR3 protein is CASSPVSRFDGFYEQYF. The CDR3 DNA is TGTGCCAGCAGTCCAGTCTCTCGCTTCGACGGATTCTACGAGCAGTACTTC.

The CDR3 protein is CASSYSMVGASYEQYF. CDR3 sequence (DNA): TGTGCCAGCAGTTACTCGATGGTCGGGGCCTCCTACGAGCAGTACTTC. This chain joins TRBV6-5 and TRBJ2-7, with D perhaps TRBD1 or TRBD2 (5 bases each). Trimming cost V 0 bases and J 0 bases, with 12 bases left between them. The CDR3 loop spans 16 amino acids. Germline loops: CDR1 MNHEY, CDR2 SVGAGI.

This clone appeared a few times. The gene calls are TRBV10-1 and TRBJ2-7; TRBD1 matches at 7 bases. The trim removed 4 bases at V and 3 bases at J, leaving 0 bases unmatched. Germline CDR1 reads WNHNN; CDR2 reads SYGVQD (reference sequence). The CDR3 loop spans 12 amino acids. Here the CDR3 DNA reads TGCGCCAGCAGTGGACAGGGCTACGAGCAGTACTTC. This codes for CASSGQGYEQYF.

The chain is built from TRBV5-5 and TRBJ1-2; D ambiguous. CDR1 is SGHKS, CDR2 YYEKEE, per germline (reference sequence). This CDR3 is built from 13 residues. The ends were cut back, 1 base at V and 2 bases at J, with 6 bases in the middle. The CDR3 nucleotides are TGTGCCAGCAGCTTGATTACCAACTATGGCTACACCTTC. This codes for CASSLITNYGYTF.

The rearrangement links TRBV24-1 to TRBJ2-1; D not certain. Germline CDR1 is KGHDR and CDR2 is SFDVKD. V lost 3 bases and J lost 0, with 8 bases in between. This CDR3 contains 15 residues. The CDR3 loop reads CATSDGPGSYNEQFF. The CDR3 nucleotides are TGTGCCACCAGTGATGGGCCGGGCTCCTACAATGAGCAGTTCTTC.

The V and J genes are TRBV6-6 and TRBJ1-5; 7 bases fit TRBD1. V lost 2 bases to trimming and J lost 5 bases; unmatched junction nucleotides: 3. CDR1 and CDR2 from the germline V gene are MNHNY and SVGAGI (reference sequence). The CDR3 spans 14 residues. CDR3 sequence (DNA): TGTGCCAGCAGTTACCGACAGGGCTATCAGCCCCAGCATTTT. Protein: CASSYRQGYQPQHF.

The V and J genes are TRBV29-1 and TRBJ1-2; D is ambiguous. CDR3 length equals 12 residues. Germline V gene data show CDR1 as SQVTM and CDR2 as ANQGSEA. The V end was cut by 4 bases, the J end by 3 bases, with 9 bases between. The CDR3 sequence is CSVGDIDYGYTF. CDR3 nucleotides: TGCAGCGTTGGGGATATTGACTATGGCTACACCTTC.

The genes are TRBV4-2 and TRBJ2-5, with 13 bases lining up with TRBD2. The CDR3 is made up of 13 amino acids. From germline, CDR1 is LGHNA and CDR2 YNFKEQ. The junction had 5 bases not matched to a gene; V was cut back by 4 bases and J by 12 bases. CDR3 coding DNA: TGTGCCAGCAGCCCTCACGGGACTAGCGGGGAGTACTTC. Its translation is CASSPHGTSGEYF.

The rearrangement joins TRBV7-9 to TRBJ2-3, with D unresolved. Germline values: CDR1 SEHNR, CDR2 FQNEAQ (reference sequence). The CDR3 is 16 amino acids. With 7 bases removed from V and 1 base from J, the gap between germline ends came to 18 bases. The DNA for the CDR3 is TGTGCCAGCAATGTATCCCCCAGCCAGCGCACAGATACGCAGTATTTT. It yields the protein CASNVSPSQRTDTQYF.

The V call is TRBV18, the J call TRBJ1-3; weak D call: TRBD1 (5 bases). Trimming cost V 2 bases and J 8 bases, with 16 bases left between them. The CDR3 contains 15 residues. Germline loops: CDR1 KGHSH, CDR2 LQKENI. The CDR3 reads CASSPFGAPIDTIYF. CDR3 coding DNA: TGTGCCAGCTCACCATTCGGGGCCCCCATTGACACCATATATTTT.

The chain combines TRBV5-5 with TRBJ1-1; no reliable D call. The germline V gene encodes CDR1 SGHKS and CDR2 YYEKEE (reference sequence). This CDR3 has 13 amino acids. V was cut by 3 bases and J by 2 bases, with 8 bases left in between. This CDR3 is CASSSGPNTEAFF. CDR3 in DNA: TGTGCCAGCAGCTCGGGCCCAAACACTGAAGCTTTCTTT.

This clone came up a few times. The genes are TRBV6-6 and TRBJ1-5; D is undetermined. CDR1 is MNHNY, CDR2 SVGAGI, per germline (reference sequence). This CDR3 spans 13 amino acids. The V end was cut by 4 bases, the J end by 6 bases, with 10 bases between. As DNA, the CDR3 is TGTGCCAGCAGTTCGGGCTCCGGTCAGCCCCAGCATTTT. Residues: CASSSGSGQPQHF.

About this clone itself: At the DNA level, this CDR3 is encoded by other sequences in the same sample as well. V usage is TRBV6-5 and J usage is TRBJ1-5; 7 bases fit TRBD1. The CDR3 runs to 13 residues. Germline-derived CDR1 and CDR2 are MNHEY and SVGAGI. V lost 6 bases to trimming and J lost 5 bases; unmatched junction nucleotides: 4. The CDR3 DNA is TGTGCCAGCAGCCGCGACAGGGATCAGCCCCAGCATTTT. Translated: CASSRDRDQPQHF.

This CDR3 is CASSIAGTGFADNSPLHF. CDR3 DNA: TGTGCCAGTAGTATTGCCGGGACAGGGTTCGCCGATAATTCACCCCTCCACTTT. The chain joins TRBV19 to TRBJ1-6; 9 positions match TRBD1. Trimming cost V 3 bases and J 5 bases; bases outside gene matches: 11. Per the germline V gene, CDR1 is LNHDA and CDR2 is SQIVND (reference sequence). The CDR3 contains 18 residues.

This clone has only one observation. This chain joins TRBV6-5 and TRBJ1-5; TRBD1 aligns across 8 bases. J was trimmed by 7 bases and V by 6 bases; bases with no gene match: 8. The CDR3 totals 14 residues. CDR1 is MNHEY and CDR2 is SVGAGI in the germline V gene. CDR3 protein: CASSHRGVRQPQHF. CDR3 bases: TGTGCCAGCAGCCACAGGGGGGTCCGGCAGCCCCAGCATTTT.

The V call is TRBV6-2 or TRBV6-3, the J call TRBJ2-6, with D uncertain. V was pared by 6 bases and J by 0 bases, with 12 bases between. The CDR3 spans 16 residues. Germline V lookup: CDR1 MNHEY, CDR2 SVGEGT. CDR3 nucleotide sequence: TGTGCCAGCAGCCCTGGTCACGACTCTGGGGCCAACGTCCTGACTTTC. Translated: CASSPGHDSGANVLTF.

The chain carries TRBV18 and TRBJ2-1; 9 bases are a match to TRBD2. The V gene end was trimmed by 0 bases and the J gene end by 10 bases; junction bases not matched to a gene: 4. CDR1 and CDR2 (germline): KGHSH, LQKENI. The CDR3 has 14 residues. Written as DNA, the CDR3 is TGTGCCAGCTCACCACCGGGACTAGCAGAAGAGCAGTTCTTC. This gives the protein CASSPPGLAEEQFF.

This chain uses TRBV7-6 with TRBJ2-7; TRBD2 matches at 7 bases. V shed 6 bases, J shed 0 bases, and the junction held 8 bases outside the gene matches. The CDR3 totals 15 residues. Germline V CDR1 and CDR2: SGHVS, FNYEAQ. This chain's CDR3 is CASSKGGGDSYEQYF. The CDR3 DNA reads TGTGCCAGCAGTAAGGGCGGGGGAGACTCCTACGAGCAGTACTTC.

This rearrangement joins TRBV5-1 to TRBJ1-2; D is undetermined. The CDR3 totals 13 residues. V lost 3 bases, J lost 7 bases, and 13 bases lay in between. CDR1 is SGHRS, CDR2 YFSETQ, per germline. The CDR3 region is CASSSSTVGGYTF. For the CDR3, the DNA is TGCGCCAGCAGCTCTTCTACAGTGGGTGGCTACACCTTC.

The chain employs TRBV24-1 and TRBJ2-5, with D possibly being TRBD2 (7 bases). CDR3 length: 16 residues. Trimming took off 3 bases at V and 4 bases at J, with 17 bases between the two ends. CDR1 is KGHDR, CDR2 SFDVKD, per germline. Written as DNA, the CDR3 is TGTGCCACCAGTGATCCCAGGCGGGGGCGGGGAGAGACCCAGTACTTC. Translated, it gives CATSDPRRGRGETQYF.